These T cell receptor beta chains were read from a single sample in a study of lymphopenia after photon versus proton radiotherapy. Libraries were prepared by immunoSEQ multiplex PCR; TCRdb keeps only in-frame clonotypes and omits some of them. The sample yields approximately 47,000 clones, 65% to 90% seen once. Sequenced material: peripheral blood, taken from a patient treated with photon-based radiotherapy. All receptors derive from a middle-aged man with gastric cancer. Both conserved end residues are part of each CDR3.

v_gene	CDR3aa
TRBV6-1	CASSVGGGVYEQYF
TRBV11-1	CASRTTADTQYF
TRBV29-1	CSVPLGAGRITDTQYF
TRBV5-1	CASSLMTGALGTEAFF
TRBV7-2	CASSARPAAEAFF
TRBV29-1	CSGTGGTGELFF
TRBV5-1	CASSPYGENTEAFF
TRBV5-4	CASSLVGRANTEAFF
TRBV18	CASSRRQGGMNTIYF
TRBV27	CASPAWLVGSETQYF
TRBV18	CASSPFANPGGTEKLFF
TRBV5-4	CASSLDRGLNYGYTF
TRBV11-2	CASSLVQGIQSRPLHF
TRBV11-2	CASSVSYEQYF
TRBV7-2	CASSLRGHGYGYTF
TRBV4-3	CASSPGTGREKLFF
TRBV13	CASSLTAGAQETQYF
TRBV15	CATSMDRGSSYEQYF
TRBV7-8	CASSLGVDYGYTF
TRBV18	CASSRGQNTEAFF
TRBV27	CASSFPGQGAEQYF
TRBV5-4	CASSPPGQVLREQFF
TRBV19	CASSPGHLRTEAFF
TRBV7-6	CASSLRQVPGPLHF
TRBV7-7	CASSPGGGNEQFF
TRBV2	CASSRDRGDTQYF
TRBV19	CASSILGFGDRNEKLFF
TRBV2	CASSEGTLFNEKLFF
TRBV2	CASKWEGHQPQHF
TRBV11-2	CASSGGAHAGYF
TRBV23-1	CASSQWSPGTGCYEQYF
TRBV11-2	CASSPLGILSQRFSF
TRBV7-2	CASSLRDTKNIQYF
TRBV7-9	CASTLGGNNEKLFF
TRBV30	CAFQLRAGEWEKLFF
TRBV12-5	CASGLVGASNQPQHF
TRBV25-1	CASRDSSYEQYF
TRBV9	CASSISGADGDTQYF
TRBV4-2	CASSFTSGQGNSPLHF
TRBV7-2	CASSSGKGNQPQHF